These 7 T cell receptor beta chains originate from one sample sequenced in a study of shared clonotypes between healthy human individuals (dated by TCRdb to the early 2020s). Receptor amplification or capture employed the immunoSEQ multiplex PCR assay. In its TCRdb copy, this immuneACCESS table keeps in-frame sequences only and misses some clones. Where compared with another copy, unresolved V genes explain less than half of these, and the others have no known cause. The sample table holds approximately 500,000 clones, of which 81% were seen once. The ten largest clones capture roughly 13% of the sample. Source material: PBMCs. These receptor sequences come from a middle-aged woman in good health. Some clones in this sample may be carry-over from other donors' samples.

As concerns this clone: The likely explanation is a read error, given a far larger clone one base away. The sample carries other DNA sequences with the same CDR3. The J gene is TRBJ1-1, the V gene TRBV18, with no clear D. The CDR3 is made up of 13 amino acids. Germline values: CDR1 KGHSH, CDR2 LQKENI. V was shortened by 1 base and J by 6 bases, with 9 bases between the two germline ends. The DNA of the CDR3 is TGTGCCAGCTCACCACGTACAGACCCTGAAGCTTTCTTT. Protein sequence: CASSPRTDPEAFF.

This clone occurred once. The chain combines TRBV6-5 with TRBJ2-3; no clear D. Germline V gene lookup returns CDR1 MNHEY and CDR2 SVGAGI. This CDR3 is built from 14 residues. Between the trimmed V and J ends, which lost 5 bases and 5 bases, there was a span of 14 bases. CDR3 region: CASSVRSLGDTQYF. CDR3 nucleotides: TGTGCCAGCAGTGTGCGGTCCCTCGGAGATACGCAGTATTTT.

As for this clone: With only one base between it and a far larger clone, this is likely a read error. Other DNA sequences in the same sample also yield this CDR3. The chain uses TRBV29-1 and TRBJ2-1; a weak D match, TRBD2 (5 bases). The CDR3 sequence is 17 residues long. V lost 2 bases to trimming and J lost 7 bases, with 24 bases between them. Germline values: CDR1 SQVTM, CDR2 ANQGSEA. The CDR3, as DNA: TGCAGCGTTGAAAGCTCAGGAACCATGGAGCGGAATAATGAGCAGTTCTTC. This codes for CSVESSGTMERNNEQFF.

With regard to this clone: A far larger clone is just one base off, so this is likely a read error. The V gene is TRBV5-6, the J gene TRBJ2-3; no firm D call. The CDR3 sequence is 13 residues long. The V end lost 5 bases, the J end lost 2 bases, and 9 bases lay between the germline ends. Germline assignment: CDR1 SGHDT and CDR2 YYEEEE. The DNA of the CDR3 is TGTGCCAGCAGAGATTTGGCCACAGATACGCAGTATTTT. It specifies CASRDLATDTQYF.

This clone has only a few counts. A single base is all that separates this from a far larger clone, so a read error is likely. In the same sample, other DNA sequences code for this CDR3. This sequence joins TRBV30 and TRBJ2-6; no clear D gene. The CDR3 runs 15 residues. CDR1 is GTSNPN and CDR2 is SVGIG in the germline V gene (reference sequence). DNA of the CDR3: TGTGCATGGGTCCTGAGCTTCTCTGGGGCCAACGTCCTGACTTTC. It yields the protein CAWVLSFSGANVLTF.

As concerns this clone: Other DNA sequences in this specimen translate into the identical CDR3. The chain combines TRBV30 with TRBJ2-7; the D is unclear. Trimming pared 0 bases from V and 3 bases from J, leaving 6 bases between. CDR1 and CDR2 from the germline V gene are GTSNPN and SVGIG (reference sequence). The CDR3 runs 12 residues. DNA for the CDR3: TGTGCCTGGAGTGTCTCAGGCTACGAGCAGTACTTC. It is translated as CAWSVSGYEQYF.

The rearrangement joins TRBV7-3 to TRBJ2-5, with a possible D match to TRBD1 (5 bases). Between the trimmed V and J ends, which lost 5 bases and 5 bases, there was a span of 12 bases. This CDR3 contains 13 residues. Germline loops: CDR1 SGHTA, CDR2 FQGTGA. The CDR3 protein is CASSARTSETQYF. The CDR3 coding sequence is TGTGCCAGCAGCGCTCGGACATCGGAGACCCAGTACTTC. The full variable domain, with the rest looked up from reference TRBV7-3 and TRBJ2-5, is GAGVSQTPSNKVTEKGKYVELRCDPISGHTALYWYRQSLGQGPEFLIYFQGTGAADDSGLPNDRFFAVRPEGSVSTLKIQRTERGDSAVYLCASSARTSETQYFGPGTRLLVL.